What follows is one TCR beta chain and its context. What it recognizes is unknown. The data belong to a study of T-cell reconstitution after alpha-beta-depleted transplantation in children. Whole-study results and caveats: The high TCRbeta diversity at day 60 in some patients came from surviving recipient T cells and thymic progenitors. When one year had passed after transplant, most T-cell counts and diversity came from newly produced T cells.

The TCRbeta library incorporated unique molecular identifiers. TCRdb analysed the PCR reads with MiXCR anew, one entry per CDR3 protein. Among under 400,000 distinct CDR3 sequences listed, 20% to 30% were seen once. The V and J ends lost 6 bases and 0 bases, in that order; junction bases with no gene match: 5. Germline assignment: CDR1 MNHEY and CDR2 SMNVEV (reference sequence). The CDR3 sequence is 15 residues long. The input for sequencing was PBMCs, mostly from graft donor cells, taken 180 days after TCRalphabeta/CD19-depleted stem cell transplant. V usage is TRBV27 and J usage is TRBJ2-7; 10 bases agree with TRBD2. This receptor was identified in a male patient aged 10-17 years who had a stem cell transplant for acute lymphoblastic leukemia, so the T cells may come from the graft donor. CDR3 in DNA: TGTGCCAGCAGACCGGGACTAGCGAGCTCCTACGAGCAGTACTTC. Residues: CASRPGLASSYEQYF.